The T cell receptor (beta chain) described here comes from a study of cytomegalovirus exposure and HLA in healthy donors. The PCR was carried out with 60 Vbeta primers and 13 Jbeta primers. TCRdb's table, derived via immunoSEQ multiplex PCR, lists solely in-frame clones and lacks some. The data show about 180,000 clones, with 84% seen just once and 1.2% held by the top ten. Looked up from germline, CDR1 is MNHEY and CDR2 is SVGAGI. This CDR3 region has 15 residues. The V gene lost 6 bases and the J gene lost 1 base, with 14 bases spanning the gap. This clone was detected once. The antigen remains undetermined. Findings and limits, study-wide: Donor immune exposure was known only as CMV serostatus. Reports state that TCR beta sequences accurately predicted most subjects' HLA-A and HLA-B alleles. In a later analysis, a missense DCLRE1C variant was linked to TCR beta V- and J-gene trimming.

The rearrangement links TRBV6-5 to TRBJ2-3, with D tentatively TRBD2 (5 bases). Sequences were obtained from PBMCs. The source is a girl aged 2 to 10 in good health and CMV-seropositive. The CDR3: CASSPWESRTDTQYF. The DNA of the CDR3 is TGTGCCAGCAGCCCGTGGGAGTCCCGCACAGATACGCAGTATTTT.